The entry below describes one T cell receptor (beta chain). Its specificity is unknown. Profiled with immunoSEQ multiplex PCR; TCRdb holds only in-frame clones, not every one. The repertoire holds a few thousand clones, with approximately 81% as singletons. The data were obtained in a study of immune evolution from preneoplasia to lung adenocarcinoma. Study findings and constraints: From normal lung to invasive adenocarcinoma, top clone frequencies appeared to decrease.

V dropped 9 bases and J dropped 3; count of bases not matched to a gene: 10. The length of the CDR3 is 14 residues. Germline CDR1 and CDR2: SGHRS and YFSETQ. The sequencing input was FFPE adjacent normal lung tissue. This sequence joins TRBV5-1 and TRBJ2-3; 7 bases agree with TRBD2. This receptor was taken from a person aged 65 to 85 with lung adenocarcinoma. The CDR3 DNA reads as TGCGCCACCTACGCGGGACTACGTACAGATACGCAGTATTTT. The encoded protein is CATYAGLRTDTQYF.